A selection of T cell receptor beta chains follows, all from one sample in a study of cytomegalovirus exposure and HLA in healthy donors. The data were produced by immunoSEQ multiplex PCR, yet TCRdb's version contains in-frame clones alone and is incomplete. The profile shows roughly 160,000 clones, more than 75% of them singletons. Sequencing was performed on PBMCs. These receptors all come from a man aged 30 to 45 in good health and CMV-seropositive. Each CDR3 is given with its conserved first and last residue. The D gene is left open where the match is weak.

j_gene: TRBJ1-1
d_gene: -
v_gene: TRBV11-2
CDR3aa: CASSFAGFTEAFF
CDR3nt: TGTGCCAGCAGCTTCGCGGGCTTCACTGAAGCTTTCTTT

j_gene: TRBJ2-5
d_gene: TRBD2
v_gene: TRBV7-8
CDR3aa: CASSLGLAGQETQYF
CDR3nt: TGTGCCAGCAGCTTGGGACTAGCGGGACAAGAGACCCAGTACTTC

j_gene: TRBJ2-1
d_gene: TRBD2
v_gene: TRBV4-1
CDR3aa: CASSQDRGLAGGRSYNEQFF
CDR3nt: TGCGCCAGCAGCCAAGATAGGGGTCTAGCGGGAGGGCGGTCCTACAATGAGCAGTTCTTC

j_gene: TRBJ1-4
d_gene: TRBD1
v_gene: TRBV18
CDR3aa: CASSQLTGDGEKLFF
CDR3nt: TGTGCCAGCTCTCAACTGACAGGGGATGGCGAAAAACTGTTTTTT

j_gene: TRBJ1-4
d_gene: -
v_gene: TRBV11-2
CDR3aa: CASSAYSAANEKLFF
CDR3nt: TGTGCCAGCAGCGCGTACTCTGCCGCTAATGAAAAACTGTTTTTT

j_gene: TRBJ2-1
d_gene: TRBD1
v_gene: TRBV27
CDR3aa: CASSFGTGGYNEQFF
CDR3nt: TGTGCCAGCAGTTTCGGGACAGGGGGTTACAATGAGCAGTTCTTC

j_gene: TRBJ1-2
d_gene: -
v_gene: TRBV11-1
CDR3aa: CASSLRAGNYYGYTF
CDR3nt: TGTGCCAGCAGCTTAAGGGCAGGGAACTACTATGGCTACACCTTC

j_gene: TRBJ1-5
d_gene: TRBD1
v_gene: TRBV2
CDR3aa: CASSAGTDQPQHF
CDR3nt: TGTGCCAGCAGCGCCGGGACAGACCAGCCCCAGCATTTT

j_gene: TRBJ2-1
d_gene: TRBD2
v_gene: TRBV7-3
CDR3aa: CASSLRLAGDNEQFF
CDR3nt: TGTGCCAGCAGCTTAAGACTAGCGGGAGACAATGAGCAGTTCTTC

j_gene: TRBJ2-1
d_gene: -
v_gene: TRBV6-5
CDR3aa: CASSLERSVYNEQFF
CDR3nt: TGTGCCAGCAGTCTGGAGAGGTCGGTTTACAATGAGCAGTTCTTC